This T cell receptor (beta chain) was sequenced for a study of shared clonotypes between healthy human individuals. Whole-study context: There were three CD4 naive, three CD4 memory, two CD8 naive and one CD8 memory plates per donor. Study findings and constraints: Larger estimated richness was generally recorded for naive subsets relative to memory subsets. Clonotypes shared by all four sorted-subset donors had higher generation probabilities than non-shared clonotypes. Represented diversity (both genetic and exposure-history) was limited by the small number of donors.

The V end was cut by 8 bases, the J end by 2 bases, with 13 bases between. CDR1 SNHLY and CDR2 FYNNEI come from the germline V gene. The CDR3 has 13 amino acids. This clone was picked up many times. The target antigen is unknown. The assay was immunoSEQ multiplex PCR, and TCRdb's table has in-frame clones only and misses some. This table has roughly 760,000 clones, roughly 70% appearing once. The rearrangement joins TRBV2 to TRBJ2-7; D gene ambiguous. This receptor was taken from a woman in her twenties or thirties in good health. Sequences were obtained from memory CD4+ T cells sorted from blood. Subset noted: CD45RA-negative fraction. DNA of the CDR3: TGTGCCAGCTGCTCCCCGGTCCCCTACGAGCAGTACTTC. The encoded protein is CASCSPVPYEQYF.